One sample yielded the 3 T cell receptor beta chains listed below, sequenced in a study of lymphopenia after photon versus proton radiotherapy. Using immunoSEQ multiplex PCR, the repertoire was profiled, and TCRdb retains in-frame clones only, with some absent. The table has about 53,000 clones, around 83% seen once; the top ten hold over 25%. Sequences were derived from peripheral blood, sampled from a patient treated with photon-based radiotherapy. Source of these receptors: a man in his fifties or sixties with gastric cancer.

V gene TRBV7-2 combines with J gene TRBJ2-3, with 11 bases aligning to TRBD2. This CDR3 is built from 17 residues. J was trimmed by 2 bases and V by 5 bases; bases with no gene match: 9. Looked up from germline, CDR1 is SGHTA and CDR2 is FQGNSA. The CDR3 is CASSPRLAGYYTDTQYF. CDR3 bases: TGTGCCAGCAGCCCGCGACTAGCGGGGTACTACACAGATACGCAGTATTTT.

The J gene is TRBJ2-3, the V gene TRBV7-7; 9 nucleotides match TRBD1. The CDR3 length is 15 residues. With 3 bases clipped from V and 1 base from J, the junction kept 2 bases outside the gene matches. Germline V lookup: CDR1 SSHAT, CDR2 FNYEAQ (reference sequence). The CDR3 sequence: CASSLGTGRTDTQYF. The DNA of the CDR3 is TGTGCCAGCAGCTTGGGGACAGGGCGCACAGATACGCAGTATTTT.

This chain joins TRBV19 and TRBJ2-4, with TRBD2 matching 8 bases. Germline V lookup: CDR1 LNHDA, CDR2 SQIVND (reference sequence). This CDR3 has 19 residues. V lost 3 bases, J lost 2 bases, and 15 bases stayed unmatched. The CDR3 loop reads CASSMIREGLGTPKNIQYF. Written as DNA, the CDR3 is TGTGCCAGTAGTATGATCCGGGAGGGCCTCGGAACGCCCAAAAACATTCAGTACTTC.